This T cell receptor beta chain was documented in a study of T cell clonotyping in hematopoietic cell transplantation. Study-level information: Recipients' pretransplant samples followed cytoreduction.

To note about this clone: What it binds is not known.

The germline V gene encodes CDR1 MNHNY and CDR2 SVGAGI (reference sequence). V was trimmed by 6 bases and J by 4 bases, leaving 16 bases between them. The CDR3 sequence is 15 residues long. Time point meaning: recipient sample about 28 days before transplant, after cytoreduction. Sequencing used immunoSEQ multiplex PCR; TCRdb keeps in-frame clones, though not all of them. The sample carries 50,000 or so clones, around 84% recorded once. Study-level points and caveats: Recipient TCR diversity dropped after transplant; expanded clonotypes rose from day 30 to 180. Without cell sorting, CD4 versus CD8 contributions remain unresolved.

This receptor was taken from a man aged 55-75 years with myelodysplastic syndrome. Some clones in this sample may be carry-over from other donors' samples. The V and J genes are TRBV6-6 and TRBJ1-5; TRBD1 is a possible D gene (6 bases). The source material was peripheral blood mononuclear cells, sampled before stem cell transplant. This CDR3 is CASRPGHSENQPQHF. The CDR3 nucleotides read TGTGCCAGCAGACCGGGACATAGCGAAAATCAGCCCCAGCATTTT.